A single sample gave rise to the 26 T cell receptor beta chains below, sequenced in a study of CD8 T cells in Susac syndrome. An amount of RNA that ranged from about 0.45 to 1 ug was reverse transcribed with random hexamers. Using its own MiXCR run on the immunoSEQ multiplex PCR reads, TCRdb lists one record per CDR3 protein. The sample has 110,000 or so distinct CDR3 sequences, approximately 93% seen once. Sequencing was performed on CD4+ T cells from PBMCs. These receptors all stem from a human donor with multiple sclerosis.

This chain links TRBV6-5 with TRBJ1-3; D is uncertain. The V gene lost 2 bases and the J gene lost 0 bases, with 2 bases spanning the gap. Germline CDR1 is MNHEY and CDR2 is SVGAGI. The CDR3 consists of 13 residues. The CDR3 DNA reads TGTGCCAGCAGTTACACCTCTGGAAACACCATATATTTT. Encoded protein: CASSYTSGNTIYF.

This clonotype has just one count. The genes are TRBV11-2 and TRBJ2-5, with 7 positions matching TRBD1. CDR3 size: 14 residues. CDR1 is SGHAT, CDR2 FQNNGV, per germline. With V trimmed by 5 bases and J by 2 bases, 5 bases remained unmatched. Written as DNA, the CDR3 is TGTGCCAGCAGCATGACAGGGTTTCAAGAGACCCAGTACTTC. Residues: CASSMTGFQETQYF.

V usage is TRBV7-9 and J usage is TRBJ2-5; D is unclear. This CDR3 spans 12 amino acids. CDR1 and CDR2 (germline): SEHNR, FQNEAQ (reference sequence). Trimming took off 5 bases at V and 10 bases at J, with 14 bases between the two ends. CDR3 residues: CASSPTPGIQYF. The CDR3 nucleotides read TGTGCCAGCAGCCCGACCCCTGGGATCCAGTACTTC.

J is TRBJ1-5 and V is TRBV7-2, with D unclear. The CDR3 is 13 residues long. Trimming took off 5 bases at V and 3 bases at J, with 8 bases between the two ends. Germline CDR1 reads SGHTA; CDR2 reads FQGNSA. CDR3 loop: CASSPTINQPQHF. In DNA form, the CDR3 reads TGTGCCAGCAGCCCCACTATCAATCAGCCCCAGCATTTT.

The CDR3 coding sequence is TGTGCCTCGAAGGACAGCTCCTACGAGCAGTACTTC. It is translated as CASKDSSYEQYF. The chain recombines TRBV30 with TRBJ2-7, with D perhaps TRBD1 (6 bases). This CDR3 contains 12 residues. V lost 7 bases and J 0 bases, leaving 10 bases between the germline ends. Germline V lookup: CDR1 GTSNPN, CDR2 SVGIG (reference sequence).

In nucleotides, the CDR3 is TGTGCCAGCAGTTACCTCAGGGACAACACTGAAGCTTTCTTT. This codes for CASSYLRDNTEAFF. The chain combines TRBV28 with TRBJ1-1, with a tentative D call TRBD1 (5 bases). The CDR3 consists of 14 residues. Germline CDR1 is MDHEN and CDR2 is SYDVKM. Trimming removed 4 bases at V and 2 bases at J, with 11 bases between.

The rearrangement links TRBV6-2 or TRBV6-3 to TRBJ2-3; D is unresolved. Germline CDR1 and CDR2: MNHEY and SVGEGT. The CDR3 runs 15 residues. Trimming shortened V by 2 bases and J by 2 bases, and 11 bases separated the two germline ends. CDR3 in amino acids: CASSYDPRNTDTQYF. As DNA, the CDR3 is TGTGCCAGCAGTTACGACCCGAGGAACACAGATACGCAGTATTTT.

J is TRBJ2-7 and V is TRBV15, with 7 bases lining up with TRBD1. V lost 4 bases, J lost 2 bases, and 5 bases stayed unmatched. Germline lookup yields CDR1 LNHNV and CDR2 YYDKDF (reference sequence). The CDR3 has 14 residues. The CDR3 sequence is CATSIRQGPYEQYF. CDR3 sequence (DNA): TGTGCCACCAGCATCAGACAGGGACCCTACGAGCAGTACTTC. The whole variable domain, remainder taken from reference TRBV15 and TRBJ2-7, is DAMVIQNPRYQVTQFGKPVTLSCSQTLNHNVMYWYQQKSSQAPKLLFHYYDKDFNNEADTPDNFQSRRPNTSFCFLDIRSPGLGDTAMYLCATSIRQGPYEQYFGPGTRLTVT.

This clonotype appeared a few times. V usage is TRBV11-2 and J usage is TRBJ2-4, with 7 nucleotides matching TRBD1. The V and J ends lost 6 bases and 4 bases, in that order; junction bases with no gene match: 15. From germline, CDR1 is SGHAT and CDR2 FQNNGV. The CDR3 sequence is 17 residues long. DNA of the CDR3: TGTGCCAGCAGGAAAAGCTTTTGGGACAGACAAAAAAACATTCAGTACTTC. Protein sequence: CASRKSFWDRQKNIQYF.

The chain uses TRBV4-2 and TRBJ1-4, with D possibly matching TRBD1 (6 bases). Per germline, CDR1 LGHNA and CDR2 YNFKEQ. The V gene lost 1 base and the J gene lost 3 bases, with 6 bases spanning the gap. This CDR3 comprises 14 residues. The CDR3 DNA reads as TGTGCCAGCAGCCAAGGGACAGCTAATGAAAAACTGTTTTTT. This sequence encodes CASSQGTANEKLFF.

V usage is TRBV19 and J usage is TRBJ1-5; D not certain. V was cut by 1 base and J by 11 bases, with 21 bases left in between. Germline CDR1 is LNHDA and CDR2 is SQIVND (reference sequence). The CDR3 totals 16 residues. The CDR3 loop reads CASSIAGATLLGTQHF. The CDR3 DNA reads as TGTGCCAGTAGTATAGCTGGCGCGACCCTCTTGGGGACCCAGCATTTT.

J is TRBJ2-5 and V is TRBV15; 10 nucleotides agree with TRBD2. The V gene's germline CDR1 is LNHNV and CDR2 YYDKDF (reference sequence). The CDR3 covers 17 residues. Trimming at V came to 0 bases and at J to 3 bases, leaving 7 bases not matched to a gene. CDR3 nucleotide sequence: TGTGCCACCAGCAGAGATGGGCTAGCGGGGGAGGAAGAGACCCAGTACTTC. Translated, it gives CATSRDGLAGEEETQYF. The variable domain in full, completed from reference TRBV15 and TRBJ2-5, reads DAMVIQNPRYQVTQFGKPVTLSCSQTLNHNVMYWYQQKSSQAPKLLFHYYDKDFNNEADTPDNFQSRRPNTSFCFLDIRSPGLGDTAMYLCATSRDGLAGEEETQYFGPGTRLLVL.

The chain carries TRBV12-3 or TRBV12-4 and TRBJ1-2, with D perhaps matching TRBD1 (5 bases). The CDR3 runs to 13 residues. Trimming pared 8 bases from V and 7 bases from J, leaving 17 bases between. The CDR3 here is CASSQKGVGGYTF. CDR3 bases: TGTGCCAGCTCCCAAAAAGGGGTTGGTGGCTACACCTTC.

The rearrangement links TRBV9 to TRBJ1-2, with a tentative D call TRBD1 (6 bases). CDR1 is SGDLS, CDR2 YYNGEE, per germline. Between the trimmed V and J ends, which lost 4 bases and 9 bases, there was a span of 22 bases. The CDR3 loop spans 15 amino acids. CDR3 sequence reads: CASSLQGTLYASYTF. The CDR3 nucleotides read TGTGCCAGCAGCCTACAGGGAACCCTCTATGCTAGCTACACCTTC.

The rearrangement joins TRBV11-2 to TRBJ2-1; D may be TRBD1 or TRBD2 (5 bases each). CDR3 length equals 13 residues. In germline, CDR1 is SGHAT, CDR2 FQNNGV. The V and J ends lost 1 base and 6 bases respectively, with 7 bases between them. The CDR3 DNA sequence: TGTGCCAGCAGCTTAGCGGGGCTCAATGAGCAGTTCTTC. Amino acid sequence: CASSLAGLNEQFF.

This chain links TRBV5-1 with TRBJ1-1, with unresolved D. Trimming removed 4 bases at V and 1 base at J, with 11 bases between. Germline V gene data show CDR1 as SGHRS and CDR2 as YFSETQ. The CDR3 extends over 14 amino acids. The CDR3 protein is CASSIRTGNTEAFF. CDR3 nucleotide sequence: TGCGCCAGCAGCATTAGGACGGGGAACACTGAAGCTTTCTTT.

This sequence joins TRBV6-1 and TRBJ1-2; no definite D call. The V end lost 1 base, the J end lost 2 bases, and 5 bases lay between the germline ends. The germline CDR1 and CDR2 sequences are MNHNS and SASEGT. CDR3 length: 13 residues. The CDR3 nucleotides read TGTGCCAGCAGTGAAGGGGAGAACTATGGCTACACCTTC. The encoded protein is CASSEGENYGYTF.

CDR3 protein: CASSLAGVNNEQFF. The CDR3 DNA is TGTGCCAGCAGCCTAGCGGGGGTAAACAATGAGCAGTTCTTC. The chain combines TRBV3-1 with TRBJ2-1; the match to TRBD2 covers 9 bases. V trimming: 4 bases; J trimming: 5 bases; junction bases outside the gene matches: 3. CDR1 is LGHDT, CDR2 YNNKEL, per germline (reference sequence). CDR3 size: 14 residues.

The genes are TRBV29-1 and TRBJ2-5; 12 nucleotides line up with TRBD2. This CDR3 is 14 amino acids long. CDR1 is SQVTM and CDR2 is ANQGSEA in the germline V gene. As DNA, the CDR3 is TGCTGCACTAGCGGGGGGATCTACCAAGAGACCCAGTACTTC. This gives the protein CCTSGGIYQETQYF.

The chain recombines TRBV3-1 with TRBJ2-7; a weak D match, TRBD2 (5 bases). Per germline, CDR1 LGHDT and CDR2 YNNKEL (reference sequence). The V end was cut by 4 bases, the J end by 6 bases, with 16 bases between. CDR3 length equals 14 residues. CDR3 region: CASSPYEGPSEQYF. CDR3 nucleotides: TGTGCCAGCAGCCCCTACGAGGGCCCTAGCGAGCAGTACTTC.

This clonotype was counted once. The chain has TRBV12-3 or TRBV12-4 and TRBJ1-5, with D maybe TRBD1 (5 bases). The CDR3 totals 12 residues. V gave up 9 bases and J gave up 4 bases, with 10 bases separating them. Here the CDR3 DNA reads TGTGCCAGTTGCCGACAGAATCAGCCCCAGCATTTT. Translated: CASCRQNQPQHF.

A single count supports this clonotype. J is TRBJ2-3 and V is TRBV29-1, with TRBD2 identical over 8 bases. Germline V gene data show CDR1 as SQVTM and CDR2 as ANQGSEA. V was pared by 3 bases and J by 2 bases, with 16 bases of the junction left unmatched. CDR3 length: 18 residues. The CDR3, as DNA: TGCAGCGTTGACGCGGGGGTAGGAGCGGGGGACCTCACAGATACGCAGTATTTT. Encoded protein: CSVDAGVGAGDLTDTQYF.

This chain links TRBV28 with TRBJ1-2, with D possibly being TRBD1 (6 bases). Trimming shortened V by 3 bases and J by 4 bases, and 12 bases separated the two germline ends. The CDR3 is made up of 14 amino acids. The germline V gene encodes CDR1 MDHEN and CDR2 SYDVKM. The CDR3, as DNA: TGTGCCAGCAGTTTGCCCCCGGGGGCCTATGGCTACACCTTC. Amino acid sequence: CASSLPPGAYGYTF.

Written as DNA, the CDR3 is TGTGCCAGCAGTCCCGCAGGGGTAGGCAATCAGCCCCAGCATTTT. It encodes CASSPAGVGNQPQHF. The chain couples TRBV12-3 or TRBV12-4 to TRBJ1-5; the D gene is possibly TRBD1 (6 bases). The V end was cut by 5 bases, the J end by 2 bases, with 13 bases between. The CDR3 runs to 15 residues.

CDR3: CASSLHSNQPQHF. The CDR3, as DNA: TGTGCCAGCAGTTTACATAGCAATCAGCCCCAGCATTTT. The chain links TRBV6-4 to TRBJ1-5; D is ambiguous. The CDR3 consists of 13 residues. In germline, CDR1 is MRHNA, CDR2 SNTAGT. The V and J ends lost 5 bases and 0 bases respectively, with 5 bases between them.

The chain combines TRBV7-9 with TRBJ1-2, with D perhaps TRBD1 (6 bases). This CDR3 is built from 15 residues. Germline values: CDR1 SEHNR, CDR2 FQNEAQ (reference sequence). The V and J ends lost 3 bases and 2 bases respectively, with 13 bases between them. The CDR3 spells CASSFWTDANYGYTF. CDR3 sequence (DNA): TGTGCCAGCAGCTTCTGGACAGATGCAAACTATGGCTACACCTTC.